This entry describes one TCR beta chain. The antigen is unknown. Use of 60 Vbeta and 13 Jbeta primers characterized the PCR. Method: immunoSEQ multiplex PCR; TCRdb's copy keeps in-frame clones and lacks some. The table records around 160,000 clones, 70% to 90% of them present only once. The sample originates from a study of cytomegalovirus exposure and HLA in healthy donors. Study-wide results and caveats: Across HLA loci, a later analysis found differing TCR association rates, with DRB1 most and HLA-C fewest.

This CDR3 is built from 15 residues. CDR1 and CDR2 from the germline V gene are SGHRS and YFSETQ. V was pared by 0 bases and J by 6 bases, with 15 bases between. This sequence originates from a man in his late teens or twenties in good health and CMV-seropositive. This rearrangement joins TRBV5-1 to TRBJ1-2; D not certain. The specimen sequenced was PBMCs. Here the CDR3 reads CASSLDVRKGDGYTF. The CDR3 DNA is TGCGCCAGCAGCTTGGACGTGAGAAAGGGAGATGGCTACACCTTC.